Detailed here is one TCR beta chain. The sample originates from a study of T cell changes during pregnancy in multiple sclerosis. Germline lookup yields CDR1 SGHNT and CDR2 YYREEE (reference sequence). The CDR3 extends over 14 amino acids. V shed 5 bases and J shed 6 bases, with 17 bases lying between them. Produced via immunoSEQ multiplex PCR; TCRdb's table is partial and in-frame only. The sample consists of tens of thousands of clones, roughly 90% of them appearing once. The TCR sequence derives from a female donor with multiple sclerosis, enrolled in a pregnancy study. The sequenced sample was CD8+ T cells from peripheral blood mononuclear cells, obtained before pregnancy. This chain joins TRBV5-4 and TRBJ1-2; D remains unclear. As DNA, the CDR3 is TGTGCCAGCAGGCGAACCGACGAGGGAGATGGCTACACCTTC. Its translation is CASRRTDEGDGYTF.